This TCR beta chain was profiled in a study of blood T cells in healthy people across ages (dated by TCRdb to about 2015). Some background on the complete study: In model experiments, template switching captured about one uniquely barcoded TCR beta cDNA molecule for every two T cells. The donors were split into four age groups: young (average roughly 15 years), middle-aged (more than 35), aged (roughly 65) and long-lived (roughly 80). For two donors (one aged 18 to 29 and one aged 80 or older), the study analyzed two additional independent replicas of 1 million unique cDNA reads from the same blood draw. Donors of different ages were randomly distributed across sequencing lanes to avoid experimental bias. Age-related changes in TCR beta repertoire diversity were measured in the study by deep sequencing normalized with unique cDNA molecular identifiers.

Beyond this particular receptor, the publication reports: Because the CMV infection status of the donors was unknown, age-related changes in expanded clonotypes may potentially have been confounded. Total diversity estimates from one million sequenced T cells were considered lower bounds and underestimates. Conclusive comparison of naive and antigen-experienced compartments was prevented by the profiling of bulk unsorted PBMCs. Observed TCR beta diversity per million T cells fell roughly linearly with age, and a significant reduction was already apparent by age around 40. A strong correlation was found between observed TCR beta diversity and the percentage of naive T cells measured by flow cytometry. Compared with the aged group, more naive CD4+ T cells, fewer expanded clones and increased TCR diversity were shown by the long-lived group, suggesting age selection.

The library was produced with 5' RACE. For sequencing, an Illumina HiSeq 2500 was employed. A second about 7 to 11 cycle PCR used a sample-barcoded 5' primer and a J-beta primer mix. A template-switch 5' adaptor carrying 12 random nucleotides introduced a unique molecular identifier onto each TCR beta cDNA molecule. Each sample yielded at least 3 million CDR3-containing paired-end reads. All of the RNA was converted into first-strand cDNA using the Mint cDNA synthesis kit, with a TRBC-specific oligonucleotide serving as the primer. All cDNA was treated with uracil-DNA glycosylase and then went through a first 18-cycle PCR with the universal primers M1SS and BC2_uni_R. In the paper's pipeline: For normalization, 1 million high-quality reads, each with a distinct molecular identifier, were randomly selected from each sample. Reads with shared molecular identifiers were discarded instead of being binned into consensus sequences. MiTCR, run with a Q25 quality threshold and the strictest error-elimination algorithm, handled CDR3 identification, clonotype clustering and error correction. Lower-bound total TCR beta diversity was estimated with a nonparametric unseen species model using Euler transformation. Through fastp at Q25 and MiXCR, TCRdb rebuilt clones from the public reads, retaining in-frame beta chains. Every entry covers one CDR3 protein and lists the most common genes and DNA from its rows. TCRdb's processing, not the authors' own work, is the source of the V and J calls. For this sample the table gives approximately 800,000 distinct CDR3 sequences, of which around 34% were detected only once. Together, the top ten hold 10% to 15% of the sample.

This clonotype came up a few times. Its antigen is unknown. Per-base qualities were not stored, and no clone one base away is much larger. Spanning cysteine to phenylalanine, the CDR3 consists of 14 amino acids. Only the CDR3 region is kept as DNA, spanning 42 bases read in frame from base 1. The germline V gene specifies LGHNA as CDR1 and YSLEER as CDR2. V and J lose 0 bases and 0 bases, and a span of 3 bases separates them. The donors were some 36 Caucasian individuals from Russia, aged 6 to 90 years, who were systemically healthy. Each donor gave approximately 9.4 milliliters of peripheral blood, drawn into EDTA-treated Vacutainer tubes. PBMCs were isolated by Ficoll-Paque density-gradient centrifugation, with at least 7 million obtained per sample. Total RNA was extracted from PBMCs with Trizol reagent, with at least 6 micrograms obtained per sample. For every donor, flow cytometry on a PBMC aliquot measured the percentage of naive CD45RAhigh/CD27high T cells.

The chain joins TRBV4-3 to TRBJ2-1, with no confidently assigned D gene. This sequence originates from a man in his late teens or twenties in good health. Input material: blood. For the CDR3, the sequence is CASSQEISYNEQFF. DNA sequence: TGCGCCAGCAGCCAAGAGATCTCCTACAATGAGCAGTTCTTC.